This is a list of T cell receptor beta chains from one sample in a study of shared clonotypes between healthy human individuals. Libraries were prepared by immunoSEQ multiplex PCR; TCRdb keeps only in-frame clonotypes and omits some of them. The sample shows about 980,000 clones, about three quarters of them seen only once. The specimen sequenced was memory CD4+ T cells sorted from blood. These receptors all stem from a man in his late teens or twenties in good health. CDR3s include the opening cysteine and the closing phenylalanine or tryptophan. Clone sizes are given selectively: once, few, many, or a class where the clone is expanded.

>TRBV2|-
CASSEEINTIYF
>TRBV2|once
CASTRGAGETQYF
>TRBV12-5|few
CASGPGGGIFGNEQFF
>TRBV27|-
CASRKRLTGELFF
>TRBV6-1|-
CASSEVLATSGGTDTQYF
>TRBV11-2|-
CASSPQRDTQYF
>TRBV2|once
CASSERGGWQETQYF
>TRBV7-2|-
CASSSGPVNYEQYF
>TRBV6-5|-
CASSYSRQGYGYTF
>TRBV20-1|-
CSARAEGGYTF
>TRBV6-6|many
CASSYAPTNTEAFF
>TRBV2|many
CASSVLAGALPGEQYF
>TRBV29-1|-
CSIRTGTNTGELFF
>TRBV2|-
CASTRHIDPGNTIYF
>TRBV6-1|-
CASSESTATQETQYF
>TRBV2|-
CASSFGTSGRPNTGELFF
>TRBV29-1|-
CSVGTWGGRTDTQYF
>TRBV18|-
CASSRPSGSYNEQFF
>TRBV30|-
CAWSQISNEQFF
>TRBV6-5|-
CASSLLLAGGETQYF